What follows are 3 T cell receptor beta chains derived from one specimen sequenced in a study of T cells in Graves' hyperthyroidism and ophthalmopathy. Amplification targeted TCR beta CDR3 regions from RNA transcripts. An initial round of RT-PCR targeting the TCR CDR3 relied on the HTBI primer set. TCRdb independently ran MiXCR on the multiplex PCR reads; one entry per CDR3 protein. This sample carries around 250,000 distinct CDR3 sequences, approximately 14% of them seen once, and the ten largest clones take roughly 14%. The source material was blood. These receptors were obtained from a woman in her forties with Graves' hyperthyroidism that later progressed to Graves' ophthalmopathy.

The V and J genes are TRBV11-2 and TRBJ2-1, with 12 bases aligning to TRBD2. With 1 base clipped from V and 0 bases from J, the junction kept 7 bases outside the gene matches. The CDR3 runs to 19 residues. Germline V gene lookup returns CDR1 SGHAT and CDR2 FQNNGV. CDR3 sequence reads: CASSLGLAGVKTSYNEQFF. DNA of the CDR3: TGTGCCAGCAGCTTAGGACTAGCGGGAGTGAAGACCTCCTACAATGAGCAGTTCTTC.

The chain employs TRBV20-1 and TRBJ2-1; unclear D gene. V dropped 0 bases and J dropped 2 bases, with 11 bases sitting between them. This CDR3 is 15 amino acids long. Germline CDR1 reads DFQATT; CDR2 reads SNEGSKA (reference sequence). This CDR3 reads CSARDLSSTYNEQFF. The DNA for the CDR3 is TGCAGTGCTAGAGATTTGAGCAGCACCTACAATGAGCAGTTCTTC.

This clonotype was picked up many times. The V call is TRBV6-1, the J call TRBJ1-2; a weak D match, TRBD1 (5 bases). Trimming removed 6 bases at V and 3 bases at J, with 14 bases between. From germline, CDR1 is MNHNS and CDR2 SASEGT. The CDR3 totals 14 residues. In nucleotides, the CDR3 is TGTGCCAGCAGCTCAGGGCCCTTTGACTATGGCTACACCTTC. This encodes CASSSGPFDYGYTF.